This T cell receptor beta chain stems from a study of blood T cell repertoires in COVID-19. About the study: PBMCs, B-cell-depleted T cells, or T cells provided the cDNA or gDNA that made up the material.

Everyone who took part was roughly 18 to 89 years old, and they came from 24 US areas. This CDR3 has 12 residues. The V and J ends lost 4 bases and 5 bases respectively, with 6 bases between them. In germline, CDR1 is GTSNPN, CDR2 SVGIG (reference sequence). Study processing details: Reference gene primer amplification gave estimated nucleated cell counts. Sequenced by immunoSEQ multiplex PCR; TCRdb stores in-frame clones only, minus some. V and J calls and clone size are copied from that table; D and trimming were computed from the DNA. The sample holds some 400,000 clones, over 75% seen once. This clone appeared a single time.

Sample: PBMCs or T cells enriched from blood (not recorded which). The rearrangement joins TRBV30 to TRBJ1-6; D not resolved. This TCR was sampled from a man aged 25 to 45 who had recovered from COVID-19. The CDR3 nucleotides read TGTGCCTGGACACTCAATAATTCACCCCTCCACTTT. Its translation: CAWTLNNSPLHF.